A selection of T cell receptor beta chains follows, all from one sample in a study of molecular identifiers for immune sequencing clone quantification. TCRdb passed the PCR reads through MiXCR, listing each CDR3 protein once. The sample records about 320,000 distinct CDR3 sequences, around 21% being singletons. Sequencing was done on a sample of naive CD8+ T cells from blood, with Jurkat cell RNA spiked in. The receptors derive from a human donor in good health. Some libraries in this study had Jurkat cell RNA spiked in. The CDR3 runs from the conserved cysteine through the conserved F or W. A D gene is named only where the DNA matches it firmly. Part of the rows lack a size; the others show once, few, many or a class for expanded clones.

many,TRBV4-2,-,TRBJ2-7,TGTGCCAGCAGCCAAGGGGCTAGCGAGTACGAGCAGTACTTC,CASSQGASEYEQYF
few,TRBV19,TRBD1,TRBJ2-3,TGTGCCAGTAGCAGGGGACAGCCATCTAGCACAGATACGCAGTATTTT,CASSRGQPSSTDTQYF
-,TRBV9,TRBD1,TRBJ1-6,TGTGCCAGCAGCACAGGGACAGACTATAATTCACCCCTCCACTTT,CASSTGTDYNSPLHF
many,TRBV6-6,-,TRBJ2-7,TGTGCCAGCAGTCCCGGTCCGCGCTCCTACGAGCAGTACTTC,CASSPGPRSYEQYF
-,TRBV29-1,TRBD2,TRBJ2-1,TGCAGCGTTTTCCCGACTAGCGGGAGGGCCAATGAGCAGTTCTTC,CSVFPTSGRANEQFF
few,TRBV28,-,TRBJ1-2,TGTGCCAGCAGTACCATCACCGGGCCCCCTTTCGACGGCTACACCTTC,CASSTITGPPFDGYTF
many,TRBV4-3,TRBD2,TRBJ2-7,TGCGCCAGCAGCCAAGATTCGGCTAGCGGGGGGTACGAGCAGTACTTC,CASSQDSASGGYEQYF
many,TRBV5-4,-,TRBJ2-2,TGTGCCAGCAGCCCGGGGACCACGAACACCGGGGAGCTGTTTTTT,CASSPGTTNTGELFF
-,TRBV29-1,TRBD1,TRBJ2-3,TGCAGCGCCGGACAGGGGGCGCGGGGAGATACGCAGTATTTT,CSAGQGARGDTQYF
few,TRBV11-2,-,TRBJ1-1,TGTGCCAGCAGCTTACATGGGGGCACTGAAGCTTTCTTT,CASSLHGGTEAFF
-,TRBV11-2,TRBD2,TRBJ2-3,TGTGTCAGCAGCTTAGCGGGAGGGCCGGATACGCAGTATTTT,CVSSLAGGPDTQYF
many,TRBV24-1,TRBD1,TRBJ2-3,TGTGCCACCAGTGAACGGGACAGGGGTGACACAGATACGCAGTATTTT,CATSERDRGDTDTQYF
many,TRBV5-1,-,TRBJ2-3,TGCGCCAGCAGCTACGGGAACACAGATACGCAGTATTTT,CASSYGNTDTQYF
-,TRBV6-2/TRBV6-3,-,TRBJ2-7,TGTGCCAGCAGTCCCCATGAGTTATCCTACGAGCAGTACTTC,CASSPHELSYEQYF
many,TRBV18,TRBD1,TRBJ1-1,TGTGCCAGCTCACCAATATCGACAGGGCCGAACACTGAAGCTTTCTTT,CASSPISTGPNTEAFF
many,TRBV27,-,TRBJ2-7,TGTGCCAGCAGTTTGAAGGGGCTCTCCTACGAGCAGTACTTC,CASSLKGLSYEQYF
few,TRBV28,-,TRBJ2-5,TGTGCCAGCAGTTTACCTCTAGCAAAAGAGACCCAGTACTTC,CASSLPLAKETQYF
many,TRBV4-1,-,TRBJ2-7,TGCGCCAGCAGCCAAGTGAACACTGAGAGATACGAGCAGTACTTC,CASSQVNTERYEQYF
many,TRBV7-8,-,TRBJ2-7,TGTGCCAGCAGCTTTTATGGGCAGCACGAGCAGTACTTC,CASSFYGQHEQYF
many,TRBV20-1,-,TRBJ2-7,TGCAGTGCTAGAGACCCCGACGACGGGTGGTCCTACGAGCAGTACTTC,CSARDPDDGWSYEQYF
many,TRBV5-6,-,TRBJ1-1,TGTGCCAGCAGCGAAGGTTGGAGGGGGGCTTTCTTT,CASSEGWRGAFF
-,TRBV6-2/TRBV6-3,-,TRBJ1-1,TGTGCCAGCCAGATAGCTATGAACACTGAAGCTTTCTTT,CASQIAMNTEAFF
many,TRBV7-9,-,TRBJ2-5,TGTGCCAGCGGGAGTTGGGAAGAGACCCAGTACTTC,CASGSWEETQYF
many,TRBV5-8,-,TRBJ2-7,TGTGCCAGCAGCCCGTACACAGGGTACTACGAGCAGTACTTC,CASSPYTGYYEQYF
many,TRBV5-4,TRBD1,TRBJ2-7,TGTGCCAGCAGCCATAAGACAGGGTACGAGCAGTACTTC,CASSHKTGYEQYF
many,TRBV10-3,-,TRBJ2-3,TGTGCCATCAGTGATCCGGGGGAGACAGATACGCAGTATTTT,CAISDPGETDTQYF
-,TRBV20-1,-,TRBJ2-1,TGCGGTGCTAGAGTTGATACCTACTACAATGAGCAGTTCTTC,CGARVDTYYNEQFF
few,TRBV20-1,-,TRBJ2-7,TGCAGTGCTAGAGATTTGGGACTAGTCAGGGGGGAGCAGTACTTC,CSARDLGLVRGEQYF
-,TRBV6-4,-,TRBJ2-1,TGTGCCAGCAGTGACTCGGCAGGTGAGCAGTTCTTC,CASSDSAGEQFF
few,TRBV6-2/TRBV6-3,TRBD1,TRBJ2-7,TGTGCCAGCAGTTACTCGCCGGGACAGGGGACTCTCTACGAGCAGTACTTC,CASSYSPGQGTLYEQYF
many,TRBV4-2,TRBD1,TRBJ1-5,TGTGCCAGCAGCCAAGGGGGACAGGTCTTCGCTCAGCCCCAGCATTTT,CASSQGGQVFAQPQHF
many,TRBV7-9,-,TRBJ2-7,TGTGCCAGCAGCTTCACCGCGGGCCCGCTCGACGAGCAGTACTTC,CASSFTAGPLDEQYF
few,TRBV19,-,TRBJ2-2,TGTGCCAGTAGTATAGTCGGGGCAGCCGGGGAGCTGTTTTTT,CASSIVGAAGELFF
many,TRBV12-3/TRBV12-4,-,TRBJ1-6,TGTGCCAGCAGTTTATTCTTGGTTTCGGGGGGAACCTCCTATAATTCACCCCTCCACTTT,CASSLFLVSGGTSYNSPLHF
many,TRBV6-2/TRBV6-3,-,TRBJ2-1,TGTGCCAGCAGTTTAATGGGTGGCTACAATGAGCAGTTCTTC,CASSLMGGYNEQFF
many,TRBV20-1,TRBD2,TRBJ2-3,TGCAGTGCAGCATTAGGACTAGCGGGGGTACAAATATACACAGATACGCAGTATTTT,CSAALGLAGVQIYTDTQYF
-,TRBV6-2/TRBV6-3,TRBD2,TRBJ2-3,TGTGCCAGCAGAACCTGGACTAGCGGGGAGACTAGCACAGATACGCAGTATTTT,CASRTWTSGETSTDTQYF
many,TRBV6-6,-,TRBJ1-5,TGTGCCAGCAGTGAGACAGGAGTTCAGCCCCAGCATTTT,CASSETGVQPQHF
many,TRBV29-1,-,TRBJ2-7,TGCAGCGTTGAACTGGGGTTCTCCTACGAGCAGTACTTC,CSVELGFSYEQYF
many,TRBV19,-,TRBJ1-5,TGTGCCAGTAGTATAGGTCTTGGCGTGGGCAATCAGCCCCAGCATTTT,CASSIGLGVGNQPQHF
many,TRBV29-1,-,TRBJ2-2,TGCAGCGTTGTTTTGCCCAGCGGGGAGCTGTTTTTT,CSVVLPSGELFF
many,TRBV20-1,-,TRBJ2-7,TGCAGTGCCCCTTCGGGGCTCCTCTACGAGCAGTACTTC,CSAPSGLLYEQYF
many,TRBV7-9,-,TRBJ2-7,TGTGCCAGCGGATCGATTCTGTACTTC,CASGSILYF
-,TRBV7-9,-,TRBJ1-1,TGTGCCAGCGATCAGAAGAGTACCATGAACACTGAAGCTTTCTTT,CASDQKSTMNTEAFF
many,TRBV6-6,-,TRBJ1-5,TGTGCCACCCGGTGGAGTATGAATCAGCCCCAGCATTTT,CATRWSMNQPQHF
-,TRBV5-4,TRBD1,TRBJ1-6,TGTGCCAGCAGCTCATCACAGGGGGTTGATAATTCACCCCTCCACTTT,CASSSSQGVDNSPLHF
many,TRBV29-1,TRBD1,TRBJ2-7,TGCAGCGTTTACTCGGCCAGGGGGCTTTACGAGCAGTACTTC,CSVYSARGLYEQYF
many,TRBV4-1,-,TRBJ1-2,TGCGCCAGCAGCCAAGATCAAGGCGAGGGGGACTATGGCTACACCTTC,CASSQDQGEGDYGYTF
many,TRBV29-1,TRBD1,TRBJ1-2,TGCAGCGGTTGGACAGGACTTTATGGCTACACCTTC,CSGWTGLYGYTF
many,TRBV7-9,-,TRBJ2-7,TGTGCCAGCAGCCAGGACAGCTTCACCTACAACGAGCAGTACTTC,CASSQDSFTYNEQYF
-,TRBV4-3,-,TRBJ1-3,TGCGCCAGCAGCCAAGGGTCTTCAGGGGCGGGAAACACCATATATTTT,CASSQGSSGAGNTIYF
many,TRBV6-2/TRBV6-3,-,TRBJ1-4,TGTGCCAGCAGTTACCCACGGGAAGATGGTGAAAAACTGTTTTTT,CASSYPREDGEKLFF